This T cell receptor beta chain was captured in a study of T cell repertoires in cytomegalovirus infection. Study-wide background: Indications came from public TCR beta signatures; they pointed to CMV infection and to a matching HLA type.

V was pared by 4 bases and J by 5 bases, with 14 bases of the junction left unmatched. The CDR3 runs to 16 residues. Germline CDR1 reads SGHRS; CDR2 reads YFSETQ. Study-level results: CMV-specific TCR beta clonotypes restricted by HLA-C were the ones dominating the ex vivo response. Frequencies of public TCR beta families were cumulated, and this identified carriers of CMV plus the relevant HLA.

Points on this clonotype: Antigen: not known.

TCRdb passed the reads through MiXCR, listing each CDR3 protein once. The sample yields 250,000 to 300,000 distinct CDR3 sequences, roughly 24% seen once. Sequencing was done on a sample of PBMCs. This TCR was recovered from a human donor in good health (CMV status not recorded). Some clones in this sample may be carry-over from other donors' samples. The chain couples TRBV5-1 to TRBJ2-5; TRBD1 matches at 7 bases. The CDR3 nucleotides read TGCGCCAGCAGCGACGGGACAGCCCAGCTAGTGGAGACCCAGTACTTC. This codes for CASSDGTAQLVETQYF. Full variable domain (rest looked up from reference TRBV5-1 and TRBJ2-5): KAGVTQTPRYLIKTRGQQVTLSCSPISGHRSVSWYQQTPGQGLQFLFEYFSETQRNKGNFPGRFSGRQFSNSRSEMNVSTLELGDSALYLCASSDGTAQLVETQYFGPGTRLLVL.